The 2 T cell receptor beta chains given below trace back to one sample, sequenced in a study of OX40 agonist ivuxolimab in advanced cancers. The assay was immunoSEQ multiplex PCR, and TCRdb's table has in-frame clones only and misses some. The sample comprises 60,000 to 75,000 clones, approximately 94% of which are singletons, and about 19% rests with the top ten. Material: CD4+ or CD8+ T cells sorted from blood, obtained in a trial of the OX40 agonist ivuxolimab. Receptors originate from an adult with an advanced solid tumor such as melanoma, head and neck, liver or kidney cancer.

The V and J genes are TRBV6-5 and TRBJ1-2; 9 bases align to TRBD1. The germline V gene encodes CDR1 MNHEY and CDR2 SVGAGI. J was trimmed by 3 bases and V by 2 bases; bases with no gene match: 4. The CDR3 has 15 residues. The CDR3 sequence is CASSYGTGYDYGYTF. DNA of the CDR3: TGTGCCAGCAGTTACGGGACAGGGTATGACTATGGCTACACCTTC.

This rearrangement joins TRBV7-6 to TRBJ2-5, with 9 bases lining up with TRBD1. CDR1 is SGHVS and CDR2 is FNYEAQ in the germline V gene. Trimming took 4 bases from V and 5 from J; bases not matched to a gene: 5. This CDR3 has 14 residues. The CDR3 nucleotides read TGTGCCAGCAGCTCACGACAGGGGGAGGAGACCCAGTACTTC. Its protein product is CASSSRQGEETQYF. Combining the CDR3 with reference TRBV7-6 and TRBJ2-5 gives the whole variable domain GAGVSQSPRYKVTKRGQDVALRCDPISGHVSLYWYRQALGQGPEFLTYFNYEAQQDKSGLPNDRFSAERPEGSISTLTIQRTEQRDSAMYRCASSSRQGEETQYFGPGTRLLVL.